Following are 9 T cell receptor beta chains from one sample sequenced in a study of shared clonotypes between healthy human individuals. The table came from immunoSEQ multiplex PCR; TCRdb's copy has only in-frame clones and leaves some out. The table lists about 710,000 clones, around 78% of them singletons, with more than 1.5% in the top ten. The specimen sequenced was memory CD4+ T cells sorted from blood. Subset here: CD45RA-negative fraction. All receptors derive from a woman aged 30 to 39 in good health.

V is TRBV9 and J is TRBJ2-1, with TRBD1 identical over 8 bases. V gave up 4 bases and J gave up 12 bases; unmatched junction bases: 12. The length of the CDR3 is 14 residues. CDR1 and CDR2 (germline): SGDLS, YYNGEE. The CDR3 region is CASSMDRASDRQFF. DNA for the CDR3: TGTGCCAGCAGCATGGACAGGGCCTCGGACCGGCAGTTCTTC.

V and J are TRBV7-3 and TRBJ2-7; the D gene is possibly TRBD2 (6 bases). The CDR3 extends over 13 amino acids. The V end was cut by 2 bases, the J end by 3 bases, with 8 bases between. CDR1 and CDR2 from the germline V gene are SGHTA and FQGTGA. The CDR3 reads CASSLEEGYEQYF. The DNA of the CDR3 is TGTGCCAGCAGCTTAGAGGAGGGCTACGAGCAGTACTTC.

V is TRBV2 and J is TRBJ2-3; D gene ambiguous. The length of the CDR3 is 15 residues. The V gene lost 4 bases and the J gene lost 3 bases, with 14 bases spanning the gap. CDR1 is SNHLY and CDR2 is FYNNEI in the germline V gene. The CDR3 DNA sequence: TGTGCCAGCAGTGGAGTCCAGGCAGAGACAGATACGCAGTATTTT. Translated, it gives CASSGVQAETDTQYF.

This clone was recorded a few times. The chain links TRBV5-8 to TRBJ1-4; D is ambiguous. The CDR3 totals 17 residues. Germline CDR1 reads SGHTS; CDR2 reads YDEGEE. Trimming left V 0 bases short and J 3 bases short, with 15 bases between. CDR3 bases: TGTGCCAGCAGCTTGGGATTAGCCTGGGCCTCTAATGAAAAACTGTTTTTT. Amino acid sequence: CASSLGLAWASNEKLFF.

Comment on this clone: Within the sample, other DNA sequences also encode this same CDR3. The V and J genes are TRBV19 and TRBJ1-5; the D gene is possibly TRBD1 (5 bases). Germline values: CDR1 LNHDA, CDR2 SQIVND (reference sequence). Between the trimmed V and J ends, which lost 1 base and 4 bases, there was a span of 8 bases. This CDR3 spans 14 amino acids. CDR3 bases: TGTGCCAGTAGTATAGCAGGGAGTAATCAGCCCCAGCATTTT. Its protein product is CASSIAGSNQPQHF.

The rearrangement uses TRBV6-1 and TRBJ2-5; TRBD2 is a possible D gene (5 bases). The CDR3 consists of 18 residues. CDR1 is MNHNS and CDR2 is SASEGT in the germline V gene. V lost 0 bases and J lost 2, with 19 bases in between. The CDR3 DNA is TGTGCCAGCAGTGAAGCAGGATGGCAAGCGGCCCTACAAGAGACCCAGTACTTC. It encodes CASSEAGWQAALQETQYF.

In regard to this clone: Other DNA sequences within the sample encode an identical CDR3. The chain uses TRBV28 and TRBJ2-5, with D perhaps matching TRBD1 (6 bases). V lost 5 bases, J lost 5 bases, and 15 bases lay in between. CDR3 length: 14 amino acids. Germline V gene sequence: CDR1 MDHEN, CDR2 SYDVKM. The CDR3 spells CASSLGQGQETQYF. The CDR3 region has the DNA TGTGCCAGCAGTCTCGGTCAGGGGCAGGAGACCCAGTACTTC.

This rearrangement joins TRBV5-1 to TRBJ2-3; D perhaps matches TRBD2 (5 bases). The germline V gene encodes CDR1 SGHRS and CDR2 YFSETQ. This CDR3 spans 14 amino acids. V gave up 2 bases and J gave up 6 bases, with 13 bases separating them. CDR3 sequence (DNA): TGCGCCAGCAGCTTCGGGGTCCGTGGGGATACGCAGTATTTT. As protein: CASSFGVRGDTQYF. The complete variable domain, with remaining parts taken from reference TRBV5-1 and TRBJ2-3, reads KAGVTQTPRYLIKTRGQQVTLSCSPISGHRSVSWYQQTPGQGLQFLFEYFSETQRNKGNFPGRFSGRQFSNSRSEMNVSTLELGDSALYLCASSFGVRGDTQYFGPGTRLTVL.

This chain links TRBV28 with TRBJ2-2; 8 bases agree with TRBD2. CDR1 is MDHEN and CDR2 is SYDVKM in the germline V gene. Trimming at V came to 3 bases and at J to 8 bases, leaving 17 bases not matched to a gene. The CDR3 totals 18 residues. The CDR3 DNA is TGTGCCAGCAGTTTGTTTAGCGGGACTATTGGTTCCATGGGGGAGCTGTTTTTT. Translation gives CASSLFSGTIGSMGELFF.